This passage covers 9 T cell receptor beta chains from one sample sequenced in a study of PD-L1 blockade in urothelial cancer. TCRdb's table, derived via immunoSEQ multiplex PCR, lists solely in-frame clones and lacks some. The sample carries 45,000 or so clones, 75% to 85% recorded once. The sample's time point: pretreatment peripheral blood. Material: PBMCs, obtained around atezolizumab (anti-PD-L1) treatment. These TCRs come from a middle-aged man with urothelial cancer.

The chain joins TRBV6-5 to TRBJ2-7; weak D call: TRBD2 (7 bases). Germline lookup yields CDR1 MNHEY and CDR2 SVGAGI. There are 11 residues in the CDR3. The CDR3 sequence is CASSYGGAQGV. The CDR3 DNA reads TGTGCCAGCAGTTACGGGGGGGCCCAGGGCGTC.

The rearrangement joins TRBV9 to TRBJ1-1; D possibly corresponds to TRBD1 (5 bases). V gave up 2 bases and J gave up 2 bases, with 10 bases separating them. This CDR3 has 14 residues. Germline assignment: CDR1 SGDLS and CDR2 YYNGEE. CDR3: CASSVQDSNTEAFF. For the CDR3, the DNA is TGTGCCAGCAGCGTTCAAGACAGCAACACTGAAGCTTTCTTT.

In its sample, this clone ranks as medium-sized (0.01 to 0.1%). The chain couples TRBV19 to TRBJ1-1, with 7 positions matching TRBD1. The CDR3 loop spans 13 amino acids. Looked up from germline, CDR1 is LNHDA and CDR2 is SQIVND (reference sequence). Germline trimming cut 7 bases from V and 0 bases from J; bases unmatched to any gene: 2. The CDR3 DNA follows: TGTGCCAGTACCACAGGGGTGAACACTGAAGCTTTCTTT. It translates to CASTTGVNTEAFF.

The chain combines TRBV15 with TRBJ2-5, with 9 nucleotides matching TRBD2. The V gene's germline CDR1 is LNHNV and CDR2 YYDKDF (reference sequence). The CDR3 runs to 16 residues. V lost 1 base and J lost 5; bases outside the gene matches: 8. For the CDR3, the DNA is TGTGCCACCAGCAGAGTGGCTAGCGGGACGGTTGAGACCCAGTACTTC. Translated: CATSRVASGTVETQYF.

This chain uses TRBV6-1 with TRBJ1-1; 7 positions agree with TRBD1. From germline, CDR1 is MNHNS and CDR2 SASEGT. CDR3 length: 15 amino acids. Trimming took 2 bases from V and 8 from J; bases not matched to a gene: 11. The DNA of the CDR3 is TGTGCCAGCAGTGAACCCGACAGGGCCGAATTGGAAGCTTTCTTT. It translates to CASSEPDRAELEAFF.

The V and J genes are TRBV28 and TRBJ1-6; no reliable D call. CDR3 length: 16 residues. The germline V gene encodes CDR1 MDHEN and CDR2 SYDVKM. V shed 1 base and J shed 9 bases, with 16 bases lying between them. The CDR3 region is CASSLSPAGVLSPLHF. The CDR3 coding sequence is TGTGCCAGCAGTTTATCCCCGGCGGGTGTTCTTTCACCCCTCCACTTT.

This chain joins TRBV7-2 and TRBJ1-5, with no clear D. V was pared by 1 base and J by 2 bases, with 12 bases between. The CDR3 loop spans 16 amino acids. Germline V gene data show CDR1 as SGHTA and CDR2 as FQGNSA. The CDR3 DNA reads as TGTGCCAGCAGCTTAGGACTGTCTCGAGGCAATCAGCCCCAGCATTTT. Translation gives CASSLGLSRGNQPQHF.

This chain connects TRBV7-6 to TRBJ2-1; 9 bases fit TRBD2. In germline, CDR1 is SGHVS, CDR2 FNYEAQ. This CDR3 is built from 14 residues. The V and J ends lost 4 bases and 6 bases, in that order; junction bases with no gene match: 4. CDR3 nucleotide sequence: TGTGCCAGCAGCTCCCTAGCGGGGCTCAATGAGCAGTTCTTC. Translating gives CASSSLAGLNEQFF.

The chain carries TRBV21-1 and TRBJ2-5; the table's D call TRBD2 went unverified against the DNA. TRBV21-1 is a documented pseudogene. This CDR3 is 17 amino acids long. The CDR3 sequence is CASSKALSIWRRETQYF. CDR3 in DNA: TGTGCCAGCAGCAAAGCGCTATCCATCTGGAGGCGGGAGACCCAGTACTTC.